The clone carrying this T cell receptor beta chain was picked up many times. No antigen is known for it. The CDR3 extends over 15 amino acids. Trimming cost V 3 bases and J 0 bases, with 13 bases left between them. Germline loops: CDR1 DFQATT, CDR2 SNEGSKA (reference sequence). The sample's time point: persistent/refractory GD, antithyroid drugs over 5 years with positive TRAb. Extracted PBMC RNA gave rise to the TCR library. This entry comes from a study of regulatory T cells in long-lasting Graves disease. Study conclusions and caveats: Having only a small sample size may have limited accuracy.

CDR3-region Arm-PCR and iRepertoire HTBI primers produced the TCR beta libraries. In TCRdb, the multiplex PCR reads were re-called with MiXCR into one record per CDR3 protein. The sample holds 360,000 or so distinct CDR3 sequences, about 23% seen once. The material was peripheral blood mononuclear cells (PBMCs), obtained when the disease was refractory, from a patient treated with antithyroid drugs. This chain connects TRBV20-1 to TRBJ2-3; no clear D gene. The TCR was taken from a woman in her 40s with Graves disease. The CDR3 spells CSARRHLTSTDTQYF. The CDR3 DNA sequence: TGCAGTGCTAGGCGCCATCTCACCAGCACAGATACGCAGTATTTT.